The source of this TCR beta chain is a study of metastatic and nonmetastatic thyroid tumors (dated by TCRdb to 2018 to 2021). In terms of the full investigation: Repertoires were compared across peripheral blood and tumor or nodule tissue samples from malignant and benign thyroid patients.

The library was produced with PCR. Sequencer: Illumina HiSeq 4000. High-throughput sequencing was used to profile the TCR beta-chain CDR3 region of every patient. The published analysis was carried out like this. The researchers built a classifier to tell apart papillary thyroid cancer patients with distant metastasis, based on CDR3 differences among clinicopathological groups. The Shannon index was used to measure repertoire diversity, and the Morisita-Horn index was used to measure how similar tumor and blood repertoires were. The public reads were quality trimmed at Q25 with fastp and then assembled into clones with MiXCR by TCRdb, keeping productive beta chains. The V and J calls and clone size come from TCRdb's table, not from the authors' own analysis. Across this sample there are tens of thousands of clones, with 10% to 15% seen only once. The ten largest account for roughly a quarter of the sample.

Between the V and J ends, shortened by 6 bases and 0 bases respectively, the junction contains 15 bases. CDR3 length: 16 amino acids, cysteine to phenylalanine. The only DNA kept is the CDR3, 48 bases in frame from the first base. CDR1 and CDR2 (MDHEN, SYDVKM) derive from the germline V gene. The paper's findings and limits, for the study overall: TCR beta diversity was reported as significantly higher in malignant tumors than in benign nodules, in both blood and tumor samples.

This clone has ten or more counts. It lacks a known antigen. The sample holds no much larger clone one base away, and base qualities are not on file. Before undergoing thyroid surgery, none of the patients had been given any kind of treatment. The study retrospectively analysed patient clinical samples collected from the early 2010s to the late 2010s using T-cell receptor beta sequencing. The sequencing sample was made of blood. The chain couples TRBV28 to TRBJ1-3; too little of a D gene remains to name it. The TCR comes from a female donor with papillary thyroid cancer or a benign thyroid nodule (not recorded which). Some clones in this sample may be carry-over from other donors' samples. This receptor has the CDR3 CASSSGRALSGNTIYF. The DNA is as follows: TGTGCCAGCAGCAGCGGTAGGGCCCTCTCTGGAAACACCATATATTTT. The full variable domain, completed from the reference TRBV28 and TRBJ1-3 proteins outside the CDR3, reads DVKVTQSSRYLVKRTGEKVFLECVQDMDHENMFWYRQDPGLGLRLIYFSYDVKMKEKGDIPEGYSVSREKKERFSLILESASTNQTSMYLCASSSGRALSGNTIYFGEGSWLTVV.